A single sample is the source of the 17 T cell receptor beta chains below, sequenced in a study of blood T cells in healthy people across ages. Primers used in a second PCR of about 6 to 11 cycles were a sample-barcoded 5' primer and a J-beta primer mix. Each CDR3 protein gets one entry after TCRdb re-called the 5' RACE reads with MiXCR. The sample lists about 1.8 million distinct CDR3 sequences, 49% seen once, with 2% to 2.5% in the top ten. The sequenced material came from blood. The receptors were sampled from a woman in her 40s in good health.

This chain connects TRBV19 to TRBJ1-2; no firm D call. V was trimmed by 6 bases and J by 8 bases, leaving 25 bases between them. CDR1 LNHDA and CDR2 SQIVND come from the germline V gene (reference sequence). The CDR3 is 16 residues long. CDR3 bases: TGTGCCAGTAGCTTCGTTGCCTCCTTCCCTCCGTCGGGCTACACCTTC. Amino acid sequence: CASSFVASFPPSGYTF.

The genes are TRBV10-3 and TRBJ2-7, with 9 bases lining up with TRBD1. Germline lookup yields CDR1 ENHRY and CDR2 SYGVKD. V lost 0 bases and J lost 0; bases outside the gene matches: 3. The CDR3 totals 16 residues. The CDR3 loop reads CAISESLGQGSYEQYF. CDR3 nucleotides: TGTGCCATCAGTGAGTCTCTGGGACAGGGCTCCTACGAGCAGTACTTC.

The chain's CDR3 is CAISESSATGGETQYF. CDR3 coding DNA: TGTGCCATCAGTGAGTCCTCGGCCACAGGGGGCGAGACCCAGTACTTC. The chain uses TRBV10-3 and TRBJ2-5; 9 nucleotides match TRBD1. Germline assignment: CDR1 ENHRY and CDR2 SYGVKD. The CDR3 consists of 16 residues. The junction had 7 bases not matched to a gene; V was cut back by 0 bases and J by 5 bases.

The chain carries TRBV9 and TRBJ2-1, with 8 positions matching TRBD2. The V segment lost 0 bases and the J segment 5 bases; nucleotides outside the gene matches: 7. Germline CDR1 is SGDLS and CDR2 is YYNGEE. The CDR3 is made up of 16 amino acids. CDR3 sequence reads: CASSVETSGWDNEQFF. DNA of the CDR3: TGTGCCAGCAGCGTAGAAACTAGCGGATGGGACAATGAGCAGTTCTTC.

This clonotype turned up a few times. The chain has TRBV20-1 and TRBJ2-4; D unclear. The V end lost 3 bases, the J end lost 0 bases, and 9 bases lay between the germline ends. The CDR3 is 14 amino acids. The V gene's germline CDR1 is DFQATT and CDR2 SNEGSKA (reference sequence). CDR3: CSASDVVAKNIQYF. The DNA for the CDR3 is TGCAGTGCTAGCGACGTAGTAGCCAAAAACATTCAGTACTTC.

The genes are TRBV2 and TRBJ2-4, with D uncertain. The DNA end favors TRBJ2-5, so the J call may be wrong. This CDR3 is built from 12 residues. Germline CDR1 is SNHLY and CDR2 is FYNNEI. The CDR3 loop reads CASSESRETQYF. The CDR3 nucleotides read TGTGCCAGCAGTGAATCCAGGGAGACCCAGTACTTC.

On this clonotype: The junction departs from the called germline gene at one end, perhaps through a read error. The V gene is TRBV28, the J gene TRBJ2-5, with D perhaps being TRBD1 or TRBD2 (5 bases each). The CDR3 spans 16 residues. From germline, CDR1 is MDHEN and CDR2 SYDVKM. The DNA of the CDR3 is TGTGCCAGCAGTTTTGGTAGGGGAGAGTACCAAGAGACCCGGTACTTC. The encoded protein is CASSFGRGEYQETRYF.

The genes are TRBV5-1 and TRBJ1-5; D is perhaps TRBD1 (5 bases). The V and J ends lost 4 bases and 7 bases respectively, with 18 bases between them. Germline CDR1 SGHRS, CDR2 YFSETQ. This CDR3 region has 15 residues. The CDR3 DNA sequence: TGCGCCAGCAGCCTCTCGGGGGGGAGCTACCAGCCCCAGCATTTT. Translation: CASSLSGGSYQPQHF.

This clonotype appeared a few times. The chain joins TRBV29-1 to TRBJ2-3; 8 bases map to TRBD2. Germline CDR1 SQVTM, CDR2 ANQGSEA. CDR3 length: 15 residues. J gave up 0 bases and V 7 bases, and 9 bases lay outside the gene matches. The CDR3 nucleotides read TGCAGCGACCCCCTGAGCGGGGGTAGCACAGATACGCAGTATTTT. It encodes CSDPLSGGSTDTQYF.

The chain is built from TRBV7-9 and TRBJ2-7, with D possibly being TRBD1 or TRBD2 (5 bases each). The CDR3 has 14 residues. The germline V and J ends were trimmed by 3 bases and 5 bases, with 14 bases remaining between them. Per the germline V gene, CDR1 is SEHNR and CDR2 is FQNEAQ (reference sequence). DNA for the CDR3: TGTGCCAGCAGCTTTACGGGACCCACGAACGAGCAGTACTTC. Translating it yields CASSFTGPTNEQYF.

The rearrangement links TRBV9 to TRBJ1-4; TRBD1 might be the D (6 bases). V lost 2 bases and J lost 0, with 14 bases in between. Germline assignment: CDR1 SGDLS and CDR2 YYNGEE. This CDR3 region has 17 residues. DNA for the CDR3: TGTGCCAGCAGCGTGGGTCAGGGGCGGACAACTAATGAAAAACTGTTTTTT. As protein: CASSVGQGRTTNEKLFF. Based on the CDR3 plus reference TRBV9 and TRBJ1-4, the full variable domain is DSGVTQTPKHLITATGQRVTLRCSPRSGDLSVYWYQQSLDQGLQFLIQYYNGEERAKGNILERFSAQQFPDLHSELNLSSLELGDSALYFCASSVGQGRTTNEKLFFGSGTQLSVL.

The chain uses TRBV9 and TRBJ2-1; weak D call: TRBD2 (6 bases). The CDR3 covers 14 residues. Trimming pared 5 bases from V and 6 bases from J, leaving 15 bases between. Per germline, CDR1 SGDLS and CDR2 YYNGEE. CDR3 nucleotides: TGTGCCAGCAGGCCGGGACTCACTCTCAATGAGCAGTTCTTC. Amino acid sequence: CASRPGLTLNEQFF.

The count of this clonotype is one. V is TRBV5-1 and J is TRBJ1-4; D is uncertain. This CDR3 has 12 residues. Trimming removed 6 bases at V and 8 bases at J, with 11 bases between. Germline CDR1 SGHRS, CDR2 YFSETQ. The CDR3 loop is CASTRSGEKLFF. DNA for the CDR3: TGCGCCAGCACCCGTTCCGGCGAAAAACTGTTTTTT.

The chain links TRBV5-1 to TRBJ2-1, with D uncertain. CDR3 size: 17 residues. The V gene lost 0 bases and the J gene lost 0 bases, with 13 bases spanning the gap. Germline-derived CDR1 and CDR2 are SGHRS and YFSETQ. The CDR3 bases are TGCGCCAGCAGCTTGGTGGCTAGTGGGGTCTCCTACAATGAGCAGTTCTTC. Translated: CASSLVASGVSYNEQFF.

The rearrangement joins TRBV27 to TRBJ2-3; no clear D gene. V lost 7 bases, J lost 0 bases, and 14 bases lay in between. From germline, CDR1 is MNHEY and CDR2 SMNVEV (reference sequence). The CDR3 contains 15 residues. CDR3 amino acids: CASTHTPLSTDTQYF. The CDR3 nucleotides are TGTGCCAGCACCCACACTCCCCTAAGCACAGATACGCAGTATTTT.

The chain employs TRBV7-2 and TRBJ1-1; no reliable D call. There are 13 residues in the CDR3. The germline CDR1 and CDR2 sequences are SGHTA and FQGNSA. V was clipped by 8 bases and J by 0 bases, with 10 bases between them. The chain's CDR3 is CASRIGVNTEAFF. CDR3 in DNA: TGTGCCAGCCGTATCGGGGTGAACACTGAAGCTTTCTTT.

This clonotype was recorded at least ten times. The chain couples TRBV10-3 to TRBJ2-1; D is perhaps TRBD2 (5 bases). V gave up 6 bases and J gave up 4 bases, with 10 bases separating them. The CDR3 is made up of 13 amino acids. Germline CDR1 and CDR2: ENHRY and SYGVKD. CDR3 in DNA: TGTGCCATCAGCGACGGGGAATACAATGAGCAGTTCTTC. Its translation is CAISDGEYNEQFF.